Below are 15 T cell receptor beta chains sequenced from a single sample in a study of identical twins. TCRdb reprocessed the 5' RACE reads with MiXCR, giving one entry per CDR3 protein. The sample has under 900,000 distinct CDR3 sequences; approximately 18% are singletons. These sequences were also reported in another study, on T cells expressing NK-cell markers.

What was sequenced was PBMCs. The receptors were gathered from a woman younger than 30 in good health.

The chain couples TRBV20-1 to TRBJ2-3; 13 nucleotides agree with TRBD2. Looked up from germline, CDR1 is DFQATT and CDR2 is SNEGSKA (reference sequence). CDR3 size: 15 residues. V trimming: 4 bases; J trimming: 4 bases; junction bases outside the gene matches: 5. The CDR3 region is CSATPGLAGPDTQYF. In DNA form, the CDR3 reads TGCAGTGCTACCCCGGGACTAGCGGGACCAGATACGCAGTATTTT.

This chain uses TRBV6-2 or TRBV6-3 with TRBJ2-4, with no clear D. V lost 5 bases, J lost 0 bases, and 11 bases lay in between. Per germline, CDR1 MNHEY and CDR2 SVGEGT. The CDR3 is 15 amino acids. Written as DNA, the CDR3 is TGTGCCAGCAGTATTCCCGACCTAGCCAAAAACATTCAGTACTTC. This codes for CASSIPDLAKNIQYF.

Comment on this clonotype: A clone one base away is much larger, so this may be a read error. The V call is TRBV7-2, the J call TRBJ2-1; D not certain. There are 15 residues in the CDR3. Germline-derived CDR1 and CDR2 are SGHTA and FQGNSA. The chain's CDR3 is CASSLDLRLYNEHFF. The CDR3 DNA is TGTGCCAGCAGCTTAGATTTGCGTTTGTACAATGAGCACTTCTTC.

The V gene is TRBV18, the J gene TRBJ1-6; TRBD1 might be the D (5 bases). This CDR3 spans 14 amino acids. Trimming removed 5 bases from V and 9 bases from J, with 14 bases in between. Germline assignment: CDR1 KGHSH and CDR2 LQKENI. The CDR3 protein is CASSGAEIGSPLHF. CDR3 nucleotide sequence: TGTGCCAGCTCAGGGGCCGAGATTGGTTCACCCCTCCACTTT.

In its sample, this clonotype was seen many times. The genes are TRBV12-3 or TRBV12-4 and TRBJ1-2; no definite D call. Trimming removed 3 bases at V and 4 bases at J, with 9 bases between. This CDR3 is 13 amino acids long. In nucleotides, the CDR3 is TGTGCCAGCAGTTTGAAAGGGAGCTATGGCTACACCTTC. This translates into CASSLKGSYGYTF.

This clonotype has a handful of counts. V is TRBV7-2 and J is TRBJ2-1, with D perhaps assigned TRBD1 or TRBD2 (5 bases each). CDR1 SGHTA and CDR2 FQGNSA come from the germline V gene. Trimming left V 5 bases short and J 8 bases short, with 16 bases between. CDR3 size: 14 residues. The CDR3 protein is CASSASRAGDEQFF. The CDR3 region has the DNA TGTGCCAGCAGCGCCAGCAGGGCGGGCGATGAGCAGTTCTTC.

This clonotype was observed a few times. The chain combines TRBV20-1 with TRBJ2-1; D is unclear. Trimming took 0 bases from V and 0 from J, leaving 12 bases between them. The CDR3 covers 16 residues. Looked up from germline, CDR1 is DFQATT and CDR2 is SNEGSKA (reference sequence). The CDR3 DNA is TGCAGTGCTAGAGATAGGATGGTTCGCTCCTACAATGAGCAGTTCTTC. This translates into CSARDRMVRSYNEQFF.

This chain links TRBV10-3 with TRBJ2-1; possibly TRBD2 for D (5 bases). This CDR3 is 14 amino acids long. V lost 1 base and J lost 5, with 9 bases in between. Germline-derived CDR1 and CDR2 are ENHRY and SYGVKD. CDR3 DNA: TGTGCCATCAGTGAGTTTGCGGGCCACAATGAGCAGTTCTTC. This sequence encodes CAISEFAGHNEQFF.

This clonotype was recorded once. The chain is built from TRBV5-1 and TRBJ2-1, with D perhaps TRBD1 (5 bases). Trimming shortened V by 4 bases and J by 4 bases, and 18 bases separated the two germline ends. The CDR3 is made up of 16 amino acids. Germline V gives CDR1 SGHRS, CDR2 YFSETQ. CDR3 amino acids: CASSGPTGDAYNEQFF. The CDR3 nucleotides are TGCGCCAGCAGCGGGCCCACAGGAGATGCATACAATGAGCAGTTCTTC.

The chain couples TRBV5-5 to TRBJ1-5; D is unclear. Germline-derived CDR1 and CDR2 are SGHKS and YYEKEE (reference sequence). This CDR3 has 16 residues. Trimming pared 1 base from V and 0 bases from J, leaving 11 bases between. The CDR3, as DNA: TGTGCCAGCAGCTTGTCGATGGTCGGTAGCAATCAGCCCCAGCATTTT. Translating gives CASSLSMVGSNQPQHF.

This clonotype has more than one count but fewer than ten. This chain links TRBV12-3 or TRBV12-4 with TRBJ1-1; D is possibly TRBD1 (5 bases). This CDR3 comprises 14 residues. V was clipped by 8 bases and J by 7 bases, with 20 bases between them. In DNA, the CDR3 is TGTGCCAGCCGCAACTCCGGGACTAAAATTGAAGCTTTCTTT. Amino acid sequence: CASRNSGTKIEAFF.

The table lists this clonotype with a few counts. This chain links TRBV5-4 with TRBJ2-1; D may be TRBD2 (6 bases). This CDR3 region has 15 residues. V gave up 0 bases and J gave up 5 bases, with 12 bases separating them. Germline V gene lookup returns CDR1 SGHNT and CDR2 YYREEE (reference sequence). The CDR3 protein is CASSLGGGDHNEQFF. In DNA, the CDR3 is TGTGCCAGCAGCTTGGGGGGCGGGGATCACAATGAGCAGTTCTTC.

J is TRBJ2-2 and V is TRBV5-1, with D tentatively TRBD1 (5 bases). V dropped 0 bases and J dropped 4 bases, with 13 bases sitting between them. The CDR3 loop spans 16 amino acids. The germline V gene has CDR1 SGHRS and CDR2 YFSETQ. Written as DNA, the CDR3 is TGCGCCAGCAGCTTGGTTCAGGGATTAGGCACCGGGGAGCTGTTTTTT. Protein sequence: CASSLVQGLGTGELFF. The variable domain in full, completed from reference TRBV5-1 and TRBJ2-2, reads KAGVTQTPRYLIKTRGQQVTLSCSPISGHRSVSWYQQTPGQGLQFLFEYFSETQRNKGNFPGRFSGRQFSNSRSEMNVSTLELGDSALYLCASSLVQGLGTGELFFGEGSRLTVL.

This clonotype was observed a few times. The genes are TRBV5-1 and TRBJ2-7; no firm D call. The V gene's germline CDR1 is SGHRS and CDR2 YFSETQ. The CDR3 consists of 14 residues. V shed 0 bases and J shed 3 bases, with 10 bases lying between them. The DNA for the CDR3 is TGCGCCAGCAGCTTGGATCAGGCAGACTACGAGCAGTACTTC. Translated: CASSLDQADYEQYF.

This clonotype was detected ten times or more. The CDR3 spells CSAKTPGRGAQPQHF. CDR3 DNA sequence: TGCAGTGCTAAGACTCCCGGCCGGGGGGCTCAGCCCCAGCATTTT. The chain employs TRBV20-1 and TRBJ1-5; D possibly corresponds to TRBD1 (6 bases). V shed 4 bases and J shed 6 bases, with 19 bases lying between them. Looked up from germline, CDR1 is DFQATT and CDR2 is SNEGSKA (reference sequence). The CDR3 is 15 residues long.